Presented here are 20 T cell receptor beta chains from one specimen sequenced in a study of immune cell composition in non-small cell lung cancer. The method was immunoSEQ multiplex PCR; TCRdb's version includes in-frame clones alone and lacks a portion of them. Of around 3,700 clones listed, 55% to 75% are singletons. What was sequenced was lung tumor tissue. The receptors originated from a human donor with non-small cell lung cancer.

The chain couples TRBV9 to TRBJ2-5; D is possibly TRBD2 (6 bases). TRBJ2-7 matches the DNA end more closely, so the J call is doubtful. The germline gives CDR1 SGDLS, CDR2 YYNGEE. The CDR3 covers 14 residues. The CDR3 sequence is CASSLQGGEDEQYF. The CDR3 DNA is TGTGCCAGCAGCCTCCAGGGTGGGGAGGACGAGCAGTACTTC.

The chain recombines TRBV19 with TRBJ1-1; 7 nucleotides line up with TRBD1. Germline CDR1 LNHDA, CDR2 SQIVND (reference sequence). The CDR3 extends over 13 amino acids. Germline trimming cut 7 bases from V and 5 bases from J; bases unmatched to any gene: 7. Here the CDR3 DNA reads TGTGCCAGTAAGGACAGGCAGCGGACTGAAGCTTTCTTT. Protein product: CASKDRQRTEAFF.

J is TRBJ1-5 and V is TRBV18; possibly TRBD1 for D (5 bases). The CDR3 totals 14 residues. Germline V lookup: CDR1 KGHSH, CDR2 LQKENI. Trimming took 3 bases from V and 2 from J, leaving 8 bases between them. CDR3 amino acids: CASSPQGGNQPQHF. The CDR3 DNA is TGTGCCAGCTCACCTCAGGGCGGCAATCAGCCCCAGCATTTT. The full variable domain, in which reference TRBV18 and TRBJ1-5 provide the parts outside the CDR3, is NAGVMQNPRHLVRRRGQEARLRCSPMKGHSHVYWYRQLPEEGLKFMVYLQKENIIDESGMPKERFSAEFPKEGPSILRIQQVVRGDSAAYFCASSPQGGNQPQHFGDGTRLSIL.

This clone was seen a few times. The chain couples TRBV7-2 to TRBJ2-7, with TRBD2 matching 7 bases. Germline V gives CDR1 SGHTA, CDR2 FQGNSA. This CDR3 is 13 amino acids long. Trimming at V came to 1 base and at J to 5 bases, leaving 2 bases not matched to a gene. DNA of the CDR3: TGTGCCAGCAGCTTAGTGGGGACTAACGAGCAGTACTTC. Encoded protein: CASSLVGTNEQYF.

The rearrangement uses TRBV7-3 and TRBJ2-3; D gene uncertain. This CDR3 comprises 14 residues. Germline CDR1 SGHTA, CDR2 FQGTGA. Trimming took 7 bases from V and 5 from J, leaving 16 bases between them. The CDR3, as DNA: TGTGCCAGCAACCTCGTAGTATGTAGAGATACGCAGTATTTT. Encoded protein: CASNLVVCRDTQYF.

The chain is built from TRBV6-5 and TRBJ1-1, with D possibly being TRBD1 (6 bases). Per germline, CDR1 MNHEY and CDR2 SVGAGI. Trimming cost V 6 bases and J 1 base, with 15 bases left between them. This CDR3 spans 15 amino acids. The CDR3 is CASSQGRGRNTEAFF. Written as DNA, the CDR3 is TGTGCCAGCAGCCAAGGGCGGGGGCGGAACACTGAAGCTTTCTTT.

V gene TRBV9 combines with J gene TRBJ2-1; TRBD2 aligns across 10 bases. CDR1 is SGDLS, CDR2 YYNGEE, per germline. The CDR3 is 16 amino acids. V trimming: 2 bases; J trimming: 7 bases; junction bases outside the gene matches: 9. As DNA, the CDR3 is TGTGCCAGCAGCGTGAGTAAGCGGGGGGGATTGAATGAGCAGTTCTTC. It translates to CASSVSKRGGLNEQFF.

This chain connects TRBV5-6 to TRBJ2-7; perhaps TRBD1 as D (6 bases). Germline CDR1 SGHDT, CDR2 YYEEEE. The V and J ends lost 5 bases and 0 bases respectively, with 18 bases between them. The CDR3 spans 16 residues. CDR3 loop: CASSLSGTSSSYEQYF. DNA for the CDR3: TGTGCCAGCAGTCTTTCCGGGACATCGAGCTCCTACGAGCAGTACTTC.

The rearrangement links TRBV19 to TRBJ1-2; D call uncertain. CDR3 length equals 13 residues. The V gene lost 1 base and the J gene lost 3 bases, with 6 bases spanning the gap. The V gene's germline CDR1 is LNHDA and CDR2 SQIVND (reference sequence). The CDR3 region is CASSIVPDYGYTF. CDR3 in DNA: TGTGCCAGTAGTATAGTTCCGGACTATGGCTACACCTTC.

CDR3 DNA sequence: TGCGCCAGCAGCCCAGGACTAGCGGGAGGGCCTAGGGGCACAGATACGCAGTATTTT. Encoded protein: CASSPGLAGGPRGTDTQYF. The gene calls are TRBV5-1 and TRBJ2-3; 15 bases are shared with TRBD2. Germline CDR1 is SGHRS and CDR2 is YFSETQ. The CDR3 contains 19 residues. V was clipped by 4 bases and J by 1 base; unmatched bases: 10.

CDR3 coding DNA: TGTGCCAGCAGCTTGGGACAGGGGGACACCGGGGAGCTGTTTTTT. It codes for CASSLGQGDTGELFF. This chain connects TRBV11-3 to TRBJ2-2, with 11 bases matching TRBD1. In germline, CDR1 is SGHNT, CDR2 YENEEA. The length of the CDR3 is 15 residues. V was pared by 3 bases and J by 3 bases, with 0 bases of the junction left unmatched.

J is TRBJ2-1 and V is TRBV9; 11 bases are shared with TRBD2. The V segment lost 4 bases and the J segment 4 bases; nucleotides outside the gene matches: 7. Germline-derived CDR1 and CDR2 are SGDLS and YYNGEE. The CDR3 consists of 16 residues. Here the CDR3 reads CASSPRLAGLYNEQFF. DNA for the CDR3: TGTGCCAGCAGCCCCCGACTAGCGGGGTTATACAATGAGCAGTTCTTC.

The gene calls are TRBV6-6 and TRBJ1-4; D unresolved. Germline V gene sequence: CDR1 MNHNY, CDR2 SVGAGI (reference sequence). The CDR3 consists of 15 residues. Trimming shortened V by 7 bases and J by 5 bases, and 17 bases separated the two germline ends. CDR3 amino acids: CASTIRYGQNEKLFF. The CDR3 bases are TGTGCCAGCACCATTCGATATGGGCAAAATGAAAAACTGTTTTTT.

The chain links TRBV4-3 to TRBJ1-1; 7 bases map to TRBD1. After removal of 0 bases from V and 10 bases from J, the junction contained 2 bases not matched to a gene. The CDR3 loop spans 12 amino acids. The V gene's germline CDR1 is LGHNA and CDR2 YSLEER. The CDR3 loop reads CASSQDRQGAFF. CDR3 nucleotide sequence: TGCGCCAGCAGCCAAGACAGACAGGGAGCTTTCTTT.

The chain is built from TRBV6-4 and TRBJ1-2; 10 bases are shared with TRBD1. This CDR3 is built from 16 residues. Per the germline V gene, CDR1 is MRHNA and CDR2 is SNTAGT. J lost 7 bases, V lost 4 bases, and 12 bases had no gene match. The CDR3 DNA follows: TGTGCCAGCAGTGCCCTTCCGGGACAGGGGTCGACTGGCTACACCTTC. Its translation: CASSALPGQGSTGYTF.

V and J are TRBV5-1 and TRBJ1-1; 12 bases agree with TRBD1. Germline loops: CDR1 SGHRS, CDR2 YFSETQ. The trim removed 4 bases at V and 2 bases at J, leaving 3 bases unmatched. The CDR3 runs 15 residues. This chain's CDR3 is CASSGGTGGNTEAFF. CDR3 coding DNA: TGCGCCAGCAGCGGGGGGACAGGGGGCAACACTGAAGCTTTCTTT.

As regards this clone: Its ends do not fully match the called genes, so a read error is possible. V and J are TRBV7-8 and TRBJ2-1, with 8 bases identical to TRBD1. Germline V gene data show CDR1 as SGHVS and CDR2 as FQNEAQ. This CDR3 comprises 19 residues. The CDR3 is CASSLALTTGGSSYNEQFF. CDR3 coding DNA: TGTGCCAGCAGCCTAGCCCTCACAACAGGGGGAAGCTCCTACAATGAGCAGTTCTTC.

The sample holds one count of this clone. The chain combines TRBV5-1 with TRBJ2-5; 7 nucleotides agree with TRBD1. After removal of 4 bases from V and 2 bases from J, the junction contained 5 bases not matched to a gene. The germline gives CDR1 SGHRS, CDR2 YFSETQ. The CDR3 is 14 amino acids. The CDR3 nucleotides are TGCGCCAGCAGCGACGGGACAGTGCAAGAGACCCAGTACTTC. It is translated as CASSDGTVQETQYF.

The J gene is TRBJ1-1, the V gene TRBV7-2, with D hard to call. Per the germline V gene, CDR1 is SGHTA and CDR2 is FQGNSA. The V and J ends lost 3 bases and 7 bases respectively, with 9 bases between them. This CDR3 has 12 residues. CDR3 in amino acids: CASSFGEIEAFF. The DNA of the CDR3 is TGTGCCAGCAGCTTCGGGGAGATTGAAGCTTTCTTT.

The V call is TRBV11-1, the J call TRBJ2-5, with D maybe TRBD2 (5 bases). Trimming stripped 6 bases from V and 5 bases from J, with 25 bases between. The CDR3 totals 17 residues. The V gene's germline CDR1 is SGHAT and CDR2 FQDESV (reference sequence). DNA for the CDR3: TGTGCCAGCAGTGAATTGTGGAGGATCATCGTCGACGAGACCCAGTACTTC. Translation gives CASSELWRIIVDETQYF.